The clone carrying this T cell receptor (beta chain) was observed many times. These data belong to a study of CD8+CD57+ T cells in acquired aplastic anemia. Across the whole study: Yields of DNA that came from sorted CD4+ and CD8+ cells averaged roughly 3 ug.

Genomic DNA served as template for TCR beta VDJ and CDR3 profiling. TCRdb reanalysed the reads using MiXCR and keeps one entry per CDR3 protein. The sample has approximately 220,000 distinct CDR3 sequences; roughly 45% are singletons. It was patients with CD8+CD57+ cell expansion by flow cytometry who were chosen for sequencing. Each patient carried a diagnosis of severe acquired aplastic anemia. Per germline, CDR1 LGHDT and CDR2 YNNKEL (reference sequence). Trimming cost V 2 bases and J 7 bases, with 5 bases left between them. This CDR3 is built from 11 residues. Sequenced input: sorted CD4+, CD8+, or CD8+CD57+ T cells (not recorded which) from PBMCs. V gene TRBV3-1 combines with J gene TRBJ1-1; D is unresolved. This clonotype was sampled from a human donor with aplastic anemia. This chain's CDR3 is CASSQSFEAFF. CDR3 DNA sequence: TGTGCCAGCAGCCAAAGTTTTGAAGCTTTCTTT.